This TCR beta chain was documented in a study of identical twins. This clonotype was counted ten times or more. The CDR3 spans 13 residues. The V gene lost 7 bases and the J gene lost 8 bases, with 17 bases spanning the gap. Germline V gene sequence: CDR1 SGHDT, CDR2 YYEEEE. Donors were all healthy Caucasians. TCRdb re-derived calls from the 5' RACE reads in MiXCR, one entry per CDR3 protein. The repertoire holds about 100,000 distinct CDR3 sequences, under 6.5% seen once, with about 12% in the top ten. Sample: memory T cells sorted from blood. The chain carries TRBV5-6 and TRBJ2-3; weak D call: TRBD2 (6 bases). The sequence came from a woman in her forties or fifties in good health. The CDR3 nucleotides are TGTGCCAGCCGGATCGGGAGTAAGGGTACGCAGTATTTT. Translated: CASRIGSKGTQYF.